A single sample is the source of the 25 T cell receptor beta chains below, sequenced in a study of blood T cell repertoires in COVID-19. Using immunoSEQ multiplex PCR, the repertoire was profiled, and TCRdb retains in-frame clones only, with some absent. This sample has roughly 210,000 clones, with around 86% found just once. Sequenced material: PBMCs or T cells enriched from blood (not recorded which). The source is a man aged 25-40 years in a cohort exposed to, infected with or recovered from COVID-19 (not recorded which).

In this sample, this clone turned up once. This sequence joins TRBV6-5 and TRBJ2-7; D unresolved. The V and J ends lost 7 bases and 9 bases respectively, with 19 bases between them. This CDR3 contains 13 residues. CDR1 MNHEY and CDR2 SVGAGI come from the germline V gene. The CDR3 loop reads CASTQTDLRGQYF. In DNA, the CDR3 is TGTGCCAGCACCCAGACGGATCTACGAGGGCAGTACTTC.

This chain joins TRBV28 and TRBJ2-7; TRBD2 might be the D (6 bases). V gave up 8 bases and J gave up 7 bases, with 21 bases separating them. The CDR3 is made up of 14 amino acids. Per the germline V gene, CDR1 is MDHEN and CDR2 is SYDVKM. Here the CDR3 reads CASYRPSAGKEQYF. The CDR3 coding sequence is TGTGCCAGCTATCGGCCGTCGGCGGGAAAAGAGCAGTACTTC.

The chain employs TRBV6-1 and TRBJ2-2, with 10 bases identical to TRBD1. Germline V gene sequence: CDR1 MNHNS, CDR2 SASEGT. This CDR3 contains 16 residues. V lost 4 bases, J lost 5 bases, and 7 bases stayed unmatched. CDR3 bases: TGTGCCAGCAGTGTAGGACAGGGGGATAGGACCGGGGAGCTGTTTTTT. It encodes CASSVGQGDRTGELFF.

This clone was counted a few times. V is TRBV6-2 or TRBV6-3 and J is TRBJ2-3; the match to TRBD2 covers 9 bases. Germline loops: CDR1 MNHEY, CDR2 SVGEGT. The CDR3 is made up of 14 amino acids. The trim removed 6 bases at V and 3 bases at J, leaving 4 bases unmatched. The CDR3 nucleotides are TGTGCCAGCAGCTCAGGACTAGCGACAGATACGCAGTATTTT. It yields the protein CASSSGLATDTQYF.

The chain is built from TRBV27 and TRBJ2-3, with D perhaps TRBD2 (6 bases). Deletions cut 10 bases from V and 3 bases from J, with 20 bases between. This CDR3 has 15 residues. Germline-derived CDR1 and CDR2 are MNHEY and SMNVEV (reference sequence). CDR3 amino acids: CATFGGNRRTDTQYF. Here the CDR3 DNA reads TGTGCCACCTTCGGCGGGAACAGGAGAACAGATACGCAGTATTTT.

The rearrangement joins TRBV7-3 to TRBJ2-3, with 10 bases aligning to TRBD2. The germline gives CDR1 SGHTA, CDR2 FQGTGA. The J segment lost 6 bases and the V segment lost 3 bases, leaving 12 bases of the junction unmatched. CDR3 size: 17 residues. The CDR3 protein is CASSFRGSGRAWDTQYF. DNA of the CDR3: TGTGCCAGCAGCTTCCGGGGGAGCGGGAGGGCCTGGGATACGCAGTATTTT.

CDR3 in amino acids: CASSAPTGNTEAFF. DNA of the CDR3: TGTGCCAGCAGCGCACCGACAGGGAACACTGAAGCTTTCTTT. The J gene is TRBJ1-1, the V gene TRBV9; possible D gene TRBD1, 6 bases. The V end was cut by 3 bases, the J end by 1 base, with 10 bases between. The CDR3 is made up of 14 amino acids. The germline V gene encodes CDR1 SGDLS and CDR2 YYNGEE. The whole variable domain, filled in from reference TRBV9 and TRBJ1-1, reads DSGVTQTPKHLITATGQRVTLRCSPRSGDLSVYWYQQSLDQGLQFLIQYYNGEERAKGNILERFSAQQFPDLHSELNLSSLELGDSALYFCASSAPTGNTEAFFGQGTRLTVV.

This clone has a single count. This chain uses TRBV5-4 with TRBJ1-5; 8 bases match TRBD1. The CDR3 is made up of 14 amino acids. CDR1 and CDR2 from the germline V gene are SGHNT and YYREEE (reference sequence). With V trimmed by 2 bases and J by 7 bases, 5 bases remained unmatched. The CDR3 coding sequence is TGTGCCAGCAGCTTACAGGGGGGAAGCCAGCCCCAGCATTTT. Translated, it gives CASSLQGGSQPQHF. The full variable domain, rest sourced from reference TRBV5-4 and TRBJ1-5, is ETGVTQSPTHLIKTRGQQVTLRCSSQSGHNTVSWYQQALGQGPQFIFQYYREEENGRGNFPPRFSGLQFPNYSSELNVNALELDDSALYLCASSLQGGSQPQHFGDGTRLSIL.

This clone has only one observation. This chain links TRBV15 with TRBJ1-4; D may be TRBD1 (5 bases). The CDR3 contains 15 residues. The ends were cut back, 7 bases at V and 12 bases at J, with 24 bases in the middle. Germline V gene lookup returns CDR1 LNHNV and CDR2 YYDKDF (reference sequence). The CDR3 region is CATTKGEGWDSQLFF. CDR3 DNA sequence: TGTGCCACCACCAAGGGAGAGGGGTGGGACTCTCAACTGTTTTTT.

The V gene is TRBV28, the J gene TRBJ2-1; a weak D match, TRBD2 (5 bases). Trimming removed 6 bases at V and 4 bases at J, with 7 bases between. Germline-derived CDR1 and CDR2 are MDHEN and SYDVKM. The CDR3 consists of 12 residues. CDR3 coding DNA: TGTGCCAGCAGCGGGATATACAATGAGCAGTTCTTC. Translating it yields CASSGIYNEQFF.

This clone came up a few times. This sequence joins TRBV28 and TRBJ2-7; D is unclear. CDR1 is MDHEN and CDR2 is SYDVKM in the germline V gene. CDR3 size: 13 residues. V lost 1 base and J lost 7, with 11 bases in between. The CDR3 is CASSLLEPLEQYF. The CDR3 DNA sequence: TGTGCCAGCAGTTTATTGGAGCCCTTGGAGCAGTACTTC.

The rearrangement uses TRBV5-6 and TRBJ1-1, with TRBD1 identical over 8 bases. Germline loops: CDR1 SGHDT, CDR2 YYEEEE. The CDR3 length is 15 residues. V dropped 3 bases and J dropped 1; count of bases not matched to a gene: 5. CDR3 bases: TGTGCCAGCAGCTCAATTGACAGGGGGAACACTGAAGCTTTCTTT. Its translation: CASSSIDRGNTEAFF.

The CDR3 spells CASSLWTSGNEQFF. DNA of the CDR3: TGTGCCAGTAGTCTCTGGACTAGCGGTAATGAGCAGTTCTTC. V usage is TRBV19 and J usage is TRBJ2-1, with 10 bases lining up with TRBD2. J lost 7 bases, V lost 5 bases, and 5 bases had no gene match. Germline-derived CDR1 and CDR2 are LNHDA and SQIVND (reference sequence). The length of the CDR3 is 14 residues. Supplemented by reference TRBV19 and TRBJ2-1, the full variable domain reads DGGITQSPKYLFRKEGQNVTLSCEQNLNHDAMYWYRQDPGQGLRLIYYSQIVNDFQKGDIAEGYSVSREKKESFPLTVTSAQKNPTAFYLCASSLWTSGNEQFFGPGTRLTVL.

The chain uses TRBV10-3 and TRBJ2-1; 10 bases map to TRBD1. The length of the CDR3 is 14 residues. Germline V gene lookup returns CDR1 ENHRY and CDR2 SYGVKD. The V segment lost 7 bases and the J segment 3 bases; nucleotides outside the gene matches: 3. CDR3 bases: TGTGCCATCAAGACAGGGGGCAGCTACAATGAGCAGTTCTTC. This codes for CAIKTGGSYNEQFF.

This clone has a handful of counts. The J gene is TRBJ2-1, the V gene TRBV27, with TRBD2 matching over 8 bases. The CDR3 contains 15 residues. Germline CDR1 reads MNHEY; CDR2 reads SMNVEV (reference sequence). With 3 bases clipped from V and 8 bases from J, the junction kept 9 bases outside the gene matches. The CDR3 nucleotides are TGTGCCAGCAGTTTTAGGGGACTAGTTAGGGATGAGCAGTTCTTC. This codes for CASSFRGLVRDEQFF.

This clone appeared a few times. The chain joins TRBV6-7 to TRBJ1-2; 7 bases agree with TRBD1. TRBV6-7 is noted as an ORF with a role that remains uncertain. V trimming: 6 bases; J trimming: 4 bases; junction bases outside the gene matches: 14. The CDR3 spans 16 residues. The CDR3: CASSKGGSTSFYGYTF. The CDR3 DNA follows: TGTGCCAGCAGCAAAGGGGGCTCCACATCATTCTATGGCTACACCTTC.

The CDR3, as DNA: TGTGCCAGCAGTTTATTGCGTTCCTCCTACGAGCAGTACTTC. This sequence encodes CASSLLRSSYEQYF. The chain couples TRBV27 to TRBJ2-7; D uncertain. V was cut by 1 base and J by 0 bases, with 7 bases left in between. The germline gives CDR1 MNHEY, CDR2 SMNVEV (reference sequence). CDR3 length: 14 residues.

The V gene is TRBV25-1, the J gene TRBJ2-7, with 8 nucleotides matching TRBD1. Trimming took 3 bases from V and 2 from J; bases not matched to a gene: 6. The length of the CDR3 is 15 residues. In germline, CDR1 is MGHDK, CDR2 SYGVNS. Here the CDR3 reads CASSDQGTGAYEQYF. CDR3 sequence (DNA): TGTGCCAGCAGTGACCAGGGGACAGGCGCCTACGAGCAGTACTTC.

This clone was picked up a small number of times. The CDR3 coding sequence is TGTGCCAGCAGCCCGGGGGTCTCCATGTATGGCTACACCTTC. Amino acids: CASSPGVSMYGYTF. J is TRBJ1-2 and V is TRBV7-9, with D perhaps matching TRBD1 (5 bases). The CDR3 extends over 14 amino acids. In germline, CDR1 is SEHNR, CDR2 FQNEAQ (reference sequence). V was shortened by 5 bases and J by 5 bases, with 15 bases between the two germline ends.

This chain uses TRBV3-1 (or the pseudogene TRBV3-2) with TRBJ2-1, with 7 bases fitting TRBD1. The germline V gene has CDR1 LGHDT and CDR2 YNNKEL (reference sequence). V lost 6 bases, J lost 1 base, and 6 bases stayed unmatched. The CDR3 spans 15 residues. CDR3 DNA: TGTGCCAGCAGGGGACAGTCTTCTTCCTACAATGAGCAGTTCTTC. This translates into CASRGQSSSYNEQFF.

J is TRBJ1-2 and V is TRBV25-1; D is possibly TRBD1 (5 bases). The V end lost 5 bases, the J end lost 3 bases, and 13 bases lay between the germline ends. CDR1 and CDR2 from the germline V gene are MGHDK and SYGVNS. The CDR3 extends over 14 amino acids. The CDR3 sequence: CASSFGWGDYGYTF. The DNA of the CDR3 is TGTGCCAGCAGTTTTGGGTGGGGCGACTATGGCTACACCTTC.

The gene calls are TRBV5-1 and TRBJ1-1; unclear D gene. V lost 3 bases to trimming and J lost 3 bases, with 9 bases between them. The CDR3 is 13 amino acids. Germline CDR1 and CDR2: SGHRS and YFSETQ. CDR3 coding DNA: TGCGCCAGCAGCTCTGACTCGGACACTGAAGCTTTCTTT. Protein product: CASSSDSDTEAFF.

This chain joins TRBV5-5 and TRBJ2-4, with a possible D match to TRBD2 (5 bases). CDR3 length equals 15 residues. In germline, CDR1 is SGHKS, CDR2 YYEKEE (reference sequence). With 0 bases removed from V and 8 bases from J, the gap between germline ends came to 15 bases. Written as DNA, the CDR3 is TGTGCCAGCAGCTTGGACAAACCCTACGGGGACATTCAGTACTTC. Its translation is CASSLDKPYGDIQYF.

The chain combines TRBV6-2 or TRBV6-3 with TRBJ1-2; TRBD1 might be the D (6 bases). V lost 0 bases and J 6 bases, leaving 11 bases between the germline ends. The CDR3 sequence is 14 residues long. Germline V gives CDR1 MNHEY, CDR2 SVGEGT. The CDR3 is CASSYSGGADGYTF. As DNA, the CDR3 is TGTGCCAGCAGTTACTCTGGGGGCGCGGATGGCTACACCTTC.

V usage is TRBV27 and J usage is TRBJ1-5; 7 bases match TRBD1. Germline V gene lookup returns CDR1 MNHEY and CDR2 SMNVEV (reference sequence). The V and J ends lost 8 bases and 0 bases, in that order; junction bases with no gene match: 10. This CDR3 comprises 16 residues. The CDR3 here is CASRTGSRGSNQPQHF. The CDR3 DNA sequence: TGTGCCAGCCGGACAGGCTCTAGAGGTAGCAATCAGCCCCAGCATTTT.